The text below deals with one TCR beta chain. This clonotype was seen repeatedly, ten times or more. The clone's antigen remains unknown. Base qualities are not recorded, but no much larger clone differs from it by a single base. The data derive from a study of T cell repertoires in cytomegalovirus infection (dated by TCRdb to the late 2010s). Broadly, across the study: The peptide stimulations were aimed at well-studied HLA-B-restricted epitopes as well as recently identified HLA-C-restricted CMV epitopes, whose presentation resists viral immunomodulation. Because public TCR beta signatures pointed to carriage of CMV infection together with the matching HLA type, the HLA type of each donor mattered for the analysis.

From its cysteine to its phenylalanine, the CDR3 spans 15 amino acids. Only the CDR3 region is kept as DNA, spanning 45 bases read in frame from base 1. The germline V gene supplies CDR1 SGHTA and CDR2 FQGNSA. Between the V and J ends, shortened by 5 bases and 3 bases respectively, the junction contains 14 bases. Summary of the overall study and its limitations: In both this cohort and an independent cohort of 350 to 400 donors, the cumulative frequency of public TCR beta family members distinguished carriers of CMV infection plus the relevant HLA type. The ex vivo response was dominated by HLA-C-restricted CMV-specific TCR beta clonotypes, and the single most frequent clonotype in two of eight donors was supplied by these HLA-C-restricted clonotypes.

Data came from an Illumina HiSeq 1500. The public reads were quality trimmed at Q25 with fastp and then assembled into clones with MiXCR by TCRdb, keeping productive beta chains. All rows with the same CDR3 protein become a single entry with the most common DNA and genes. The sample table contains approximately 390,000 distinct CDR3 sequences; only one count was recorded for approximately 30% of them. The ten largest make up roughly 14% of the sample. The meaning of the sample's treatment or condition label: in vitro stimulation with specific CMV peptide epitopes to enrich CMV-specific T cells. The TCR comes from a human donor in good health (CMV status not recorded). Some clones in this sample may be carry-over from other donors' samples. This chain is built from TRBV7-2 and TRBJ1-5; 6 matching bases give a weak D call of TRBD1. The sequenced sample was cultured PBMCs, obtained from culture after CMV antigen stimulation. For the CDR3, the sequence is CASSHAGQINQPQHF. Read as DNA, the sequence is TGTGCCAGCAGCCACGCCGGACAGATCAATCAGCCCCAGCATTTT.